The 30 T cell receptor beta chains reported below all come from one sample, sequenced in a study of cytomegalovirus exposure and HLA in healthy donors. Profiled with immunoSEQ multiplex PCR; TCRdb holds only in-frame clones, not every one. The table lists around 71,000 clones, 94% of them singletons, with 1.2% to 1.5% in the top ten. Sequences were obtained from PBMCs. These receptors were obtained from a man between 18 and 35 years old in good health and CMV-seropositive.

The V gene is TRBV11-2, the J gene TRBJ2-1, with D possibly being TRBD1 (6 bases). This CDR3 spans 16 amino acids. Germline values: CDR1 SGHAT, CDR2 FQNNGV. V lost 5 bases, J lost 8 bases, and 22 bases lay in between. The CDR3 is CASSQSQGSRSHEQFF. The CDR3 nucleotides are TGTGCCAGCAGCCAGAGTCAGGGGAGTCGGTCTCATGAGCAGTTCTTC.

The chain is built from TRBV5-1 and TRBJ2-5, with D possibly being TRBD1 (5 bases). Germline V gene data show CDR1 as SGHRS and CDR2 as YFSETQ. V was pared by 1 base and J by 3 bases, with 7 bases between. There are 13 residues in the CDR3. The CDR3 reads CASSLSREETQYF. For the CDR3, the DNA is TGCGCCAGCAGCTTGAGCAGGGAAGAGACCCAGTACTTC.

The V gene is TRBV6-1, the J gene TRBJ2-7; TRBD2 aligns across 9 bases. The CDR3 extends over 13 amino acids. CDR1 MNHNS and CDR2 SASEGT come from the germline V gene. V dropped 5 bases and J dropped 7; count of bases not matched to a gene: 6. The CDR3 protein is CASSLGLALEQYF. In DNA, the CDR3 is TGTGCCAGCAGTTTGGGACTAGCTCTAGAGCAGTACTTC.

The rearrangement links TRBV4-1 to TRBJ2-7; tentative D call: TRBD1 (5 bases). Trimming removed 1 base from V and 2 bases from J, with 9 bases in between. The CDR3 length is 14 residues. Germline V CDR1 and CDR2: MGHRA, YSYEKL. The CDR3 protein is CASSQGGLTYEQYF. The CDR3 nucleotides read TGCGCCAGCAGCCAAGGGGGCCTTACCTACGAGCAGTACTTC.

The chain recombines TRBV5-6 with TRBJ1-1; 8 nucleotides agree with TRBD1. The V gene end was trimmed by 2 bases and the J gene end by 2 bases; junction bases not matched to a gene: 2. The length of the CDR3 is 14 residues. Per germline, CDR1 SGHDT and CDR2 YYEEEE. The CDR3 is CASSFGQGNTEAFF. DNA for the CDR3: TGTGCCAGCAGCTTCGGACAGGGAAACACTGAAGCTTTCTTT.

This chain joins TRBV19 and TRBJ2-3, with a weak D call TRBD2 (6 bases). The CDR3 extends over 12 amino acids. V lost 4 bases to trimming and J lost 14 bases, with 16 bases between them. Per the germline V gene, CDR1 is LNHDA and CDR2 is SQIVND (reference sequence). This CDR3 is CASSTARLGLYF. The CDR3 bases are TGTGCCAGTAGTACAGCGAGACTAGGACTGTATTTT.

The chain links TRBV30 to TRBJ2-3; 8 bases match TRBD2. The germline V gene has CDR1 GTSNPN and CDR2 SVGIG (reference sequence). This CDR3 comprises 14 residues. V lost 2 bases, J lost 2 bases, and 3 bases stayed unmatched. The CDR3 is CAWSWRGATDTQYF. DNA for the CDR3: TGTGCCTGGAGTTGGCGGGGGGCCACAGATACGCAGTATTTT.

V usage is TRBV29-1 and J usage is TRBJ1-1; D unclear. The CDR3 length is 15 residues. Germline V CDR1 and CDR2: SQVTM, ANQGSEA. Trimming removed 7 bases at V and 0 bases at J, with 18 bases between. In DNA form, the CDR3 reads TGCAGCGCCGGCGAGGTGCCACTAATGAACACTGAAGCTTTCTTT. This sequence encodes CSAGEVPLMNTEAFF.

V gene TRBV7-2 combines with J gene TRBJ1-3, with unresolved D. The ends were cut back, 1 base at V and 4 bases at J, with 14 bases in the middle. CDR1 SGHTA and CDR2 FQGNSA come from the germline V gene. This CDR3 is built from 16 residues. The CDR3 bases are TGTGCCAGCAGCTTAGAGATGCGAGGCCTAGGAAACACCATATATTTT. Residues: CASSLEMRGLGNTIYF.

This clone appeared once. The V gene is TRBV9, the J gene TRBJ1-1; D might be TRBD1 (6 bases). V lost 0 bases, J lost 0 bases, and 12 bases lay in between. CDR3 length: 16 amino acids. The V gene's germline CDR1 is SGDLS and CDR2 YYNGEE. The CDR3 here is CASSVEGHRVNTEAFF. The CDR3 DNA sequence: TGTGCCAGCAGCGTAGAAGGGCACAGGGTGAACACTGAAGCTTTCTTT.

This sequence joins TRBV13 and TRBJ2-1; 14 bases are shared with TRBD2. CDR3 length: 15 residues. V trimming: 5 bases; J trimming: 9 bases; junction bases outside the gene matches: 6. Germline V lookup: CDR1 PRHDT, CDR2 FYEKMQ (reference sequence). CDR3 amino acids: CASSTGTSGRSEQFF. CDR3 coding DNA: TGTGCCAGCAGCACCGGGACTAGCGGGAGATCTGAGCAGTTCTTC.

CDR3 nucleotides: TGTGCCAGCAGCCAAGAAAGGACTAGCGGGTCCGAGCAGTACTTC. Its translation is CASSQERTSGSEQYF. The chain combines TRBV4-2 with TRBJ2-7; 11 positions agree with TRBD2. The junction had 4 bases not matched to a gene; V was cut back by 0 bases and J by 6 bases. CDR3 length: 15 residues. CDR1 is LGHNA and CDR2 is YNFKEQ in the germline V gene.

Written as DNA, the CDR3 is TGTGCCAGCAGGGGAGACAGGGCCGTGACTAATGAAAAACTGTTTTTT. Its protein product is CASRGDRAVTNEKLFF. The chain has TRBV2 and TRBJ1-4; 7 bases line up with TRBD1. This CDR3 has 16 residues. After removal of 6 bases from V and 2 bases from J, the junction contained 9 bases not matched to a gene. Germline-derived CDR1 and CDR2 are SNHLY and FYNNEI.

The chain couples TRBV5-4 to TRBJ2-7; 8 bases agree with TRBD1. Germline V gene lookup returns CDR1 SGHNT and CDR2 YYREEE (reference sequence). The CDR3 length is 14 residues. Trimming took 4 bases from V and 11 from J; bases not matched to a gene: 14. CDR3 sequence: CASSPRTGNSPEYF. The CDR3 DNA sequence: TGTGCCAGCAGCCCCCGGACAGGGAATAGCCCCGAGTACTTC.

The chain is built from TRBV4-1 and TRBJ2-2; D unresolved. The CDR3 is 13 residues long. In germline, CDR1 is MGHRA, CDR2 YSYEKL. Trimming took off 1 base at V and 5 bases at J, with 5 bases between the two ends. DNA for the CDR3: TGCGCCAGCAGCCAAGGTAAAACCGGGGAGCTGTTTTTT. Residues: CASSQGKTGELFF.

The chain combines TRBV7-9 with TRBJ2-1; tentatively, D is TRBD2 (6 bases). Germline V lookup: CDR1 SEHNR, CDR2 FQNEAQ (reference sequence). The CDR3 has 14 residues. Trimming cost V 1 base and J 14 bases, with 18 bases left between them. CDR3 coding DNA: TGTGCCAGCAGCTTAGTTGGGGCCGGACTATCCGAGTTCTTC. Translation: CASSLVGAGLSEFF.

This chain joins TRBV5-1 and TRBJ1-4, with TRBD1 matching 7 bases. Germline assignment: CDR1 SGHRS and CDR2 YFSETQ. The CDR3 runs to 17 residues. Germline trimming cut 3 bases from V and 0 bases from J; bases unmatched to any gene: 8. CDR3 residues: CASSYYGQASTNEKLFF. For the CDR3, the DNA is TGCGCCAGCAGCTACTACGGACAGGCATCAACTAATGAAAAACTGTTTTTT.

For the CDR3, the DNA is TGTGCCAGCAGCCCGCCGCTAGCGGGGCGCACAGATACGCAGTATTTT. Translation: CASSPPLAGRTDTQYF. The genes are TRBV7-2 and TRBJ2-3; 9 nucleotides line up with TRBD2. The CDR3 has 16 amino acids. Germline loops: CDR1 SGHTA, CDR2 FQGNSA. V was clipped by 5 bases and J by 1 base; unmatched bases: 7. The whole variable domain, filled in from reference TRBV7-2 and TRBJ2-3, reads GAGVSQSPSNKVTEKGKDVELRCDPISGHTALYWYRQSLGQGLEFLIYFQGNSAPDKSGLPSDRFSAERTGGSVSTLTIQRTQQEDSAVYLCASSPPLAGRTDTQYFGPGTRLTVL.

The chain's CDR3 is CASSLGFKSGGYTF. Here the CDR3 DNA reads TGTGCCAGCAGCTTAGGGTTCAAATCGGGGGGCTACACCTTC. The V gene is TRBV7-9, the J gene TRBJ1-2; D remains unclear. The V end was cut by 1 base, the J end by 8 bases, with 14 bases between. CDR1 is SEHNR and CDR2 is FQNEAQ in the germline V gene (reference sequence). The CDR3 contains 14 residues.

The chain uses TRBV29-1 and TRBJ1-5; TRBD1 aligns across 11 bases. After removal of 8 bases from V and 6 bases from J, the junction contained 21 bases not matched to a gene. Germline loops: CDR1 SQVTM, CDR2 ANQGSEA. The CDR3 loop spans 18 amino acids. The CDR3 is CSITTDRGRELGSQPQHF. The CDR3 DNA reads TGCAGCATTACGACGGACAGGGGGCGCGAATTGGGAAGTCAGCCCCAGCATTTT.

The V call is TRBV5-4, the J call TRBJ2-5, with a possible D match to TRBD1 (5 bases). Judging by the DNA end, TRBJ2-7 fits better; the J call may be wrong. CDR1 SGHNT and CDR2 YYREEE come from the germline V gene (reference sequence). This CDR3 contains 16 residues. This CDR3 reads CASSSTGTKNIYEQYF. In DNA, the CDR3 is TGTGCCAGCAGCTCCACAGGAACGAAAAACATCTACGAGCAGTACTTC.

The chain is built from TRBV6-5 and TRBJ2-7; unclear D gene. Deletions cut 9 bases from V and 2 bases from J, with 17 bases between. CDR3 size: 14 residues. In germline, CDR1 is MNHEY, CDR2 SVGAGI. The CDR3 sequence is CASKQNRGAYEQYF. The CDR3 DNA reads as TGTGCCAGTAAGCAGAATAGAGGAGCCTACGAGCAGTACTTC.

The chain couples TRBV18 to TRBJ2-1; tentative D call: TRBD2 (5 bases). The V end was cut by 4 bases, the J end by 10 bases, with 8 bases between. CDR3 size: 11 residues. The germline gives CDR1 KGHSH, CDR2 LQKENI. The CDR3 loop reads CASSQAEEQFF. DNA for the CDR3: TGTGCCAGCTCACAAGCGGAGGAGCAGTTCTTC.

The chain carries TRBV30 and TRBJ1-5; D remains ambiguous. This CDR3 comprises 12 residues. Germline CDR1 reads GTSNPN; CDR2 reads SVGIG (reference sequence). The V end lost 0 bases, the J end lost 5 bases, and 5 bases lay between the germline ends. The CDR3 DNA reads as TGTGCCTGGAGTGTACTAGATCAGCCCCAGCATTTT. It encodes CAWSVLDQPQHF. The full variable domain, in which reference TRBV30 and TRBJ1-5 provide the parts outside the CDR3, is SQTIHQWPATLVQPVGSPLSLECTVEGTSNPNLYWYRQAAGRGLQLLFYSVGIGQISSEVPQNLSASRPQDRQFILSSKKLLLSDSGFYLCAWSVLDQPQHFGDGTRLSIL.

V usage is TRBV11-2 and J usage is TRBJ1-2; 9 nucleotides agree with TRBD1. Trimming removed 6 bases from V and 4 bases from J; junction bases left unmatched: 15. Germline assignment: CDR1 SGHAT and CDR2 FQNNGV. The CDR3 length is 17 residues. Here the CDR3 reads CASRSLKTGTGPYGYTF. CDR3 nucleotide sequence: TGTGCCAGCAGATCCTTAAAAACCGGGACAGGGCCCTATGGCTACACCTTC.

The rearrangement joins TRBV5-4 to TRBJ2-1; 10 bases map to TRBD2. The CDR3 is 15 amino acids. V was clipped by 4 bases and J by 1 base; unmatched bases: 2. From germline, CDR1 is SGHNT and CDR2 YYREEE (reference sequence). The CDR3 spells CASSLAGVSYNEQFF. CDR3 sequence (DNA): TGTGCCAGCAGCCTAGCGGGGGTGTCCTACAATGAGCAGTTCTTC.

This chain uses TRBV28 with TRBJ2-1; 12 positions agree with TRBD2. V lost 2 bases to trimming and J lost 7 bases; unmatched junction nucleotides: 6. CDR3 size: 16 residues. Germline V gene lookup returns CDR1 MDHEN and CDR2 SYDVKM. The CDR3 reads CASSLPSGRGGNEQFF. In nucleotides, the CDR3 is TGTGCCAGCAGTTTACCTAGCGGGAGGGGGGGGAATGAGCAGTTCTTC.

The sample holds a few counts of this clone. This chain's CDR3 is CASSEGPNQPQHF. The CDR3 nucleotides read TGCGCCAGCAGTGAGGGCCCCAATCAGCCCCAGCATTTT. The chain combines TRBV10-1 with TRBJ1-5; D gene unclear. Trimming pared 2 bases from V and 3 bases from J, leaving 5 bases between. Germline CDR1 is WNHNN and CDR2 is SYGVQD (reference sequence). CDR3 length: 13 amino acids.

The V gene is TRBV2, the J gene TRBJ1-3; D remains unclear. This CDR3 is 14 amino acids long. Germline lookup yields CDR1 SNHLY and CDR2 FYNNEI. The V end lost 8 bases, the J end lost 4 bases, and 15 bases lay between the germline ends. For the CDR3, the DNA is TGTGCCAGCGGCAGGTCGTTGTGGGGAAACACCATATATTTT. This translates into CASGRSLWGNTIYF.

The chain is built from TRBV5-1 and TRBJ2-3, with 7 nucleotides matching TRBD1. V shed 1 base and J 2 bases; nucleotides not matched to a gene: 1. The CDR3 has 14 amino acids. The germline gives CDR1 SGHRS, CDR2 YFSETQ. CDR3 in DNA: TGCGCCAGCAGCTTGACAGGGGACACAGATACGCAGTATTTT. This translates into CASSLTGDTDTQYF.